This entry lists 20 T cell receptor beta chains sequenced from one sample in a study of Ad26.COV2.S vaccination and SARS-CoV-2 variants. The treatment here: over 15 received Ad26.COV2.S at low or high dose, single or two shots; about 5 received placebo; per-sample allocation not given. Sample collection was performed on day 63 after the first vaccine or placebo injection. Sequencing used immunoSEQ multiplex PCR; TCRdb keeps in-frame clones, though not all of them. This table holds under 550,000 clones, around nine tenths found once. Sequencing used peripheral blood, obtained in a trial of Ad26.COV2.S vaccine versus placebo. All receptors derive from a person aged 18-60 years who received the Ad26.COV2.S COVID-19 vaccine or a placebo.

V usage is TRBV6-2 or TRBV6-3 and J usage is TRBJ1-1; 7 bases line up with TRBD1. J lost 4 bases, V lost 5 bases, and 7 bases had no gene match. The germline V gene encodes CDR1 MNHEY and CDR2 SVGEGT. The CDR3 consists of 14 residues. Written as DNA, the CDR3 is TGTGCCAGCAGTAAACAGACAGGGATCACTGAAGCTTTCTTT. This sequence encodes CASSKQTGITEAFF.

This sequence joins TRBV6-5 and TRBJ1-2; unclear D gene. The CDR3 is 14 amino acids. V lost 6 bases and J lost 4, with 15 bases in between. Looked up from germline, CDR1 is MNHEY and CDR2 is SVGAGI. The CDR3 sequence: CASRRGSSSYGYTF. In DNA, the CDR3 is TGTGCCAGCAGACGCGGGTCTTCTTCCTATGGCTACACCTTC.

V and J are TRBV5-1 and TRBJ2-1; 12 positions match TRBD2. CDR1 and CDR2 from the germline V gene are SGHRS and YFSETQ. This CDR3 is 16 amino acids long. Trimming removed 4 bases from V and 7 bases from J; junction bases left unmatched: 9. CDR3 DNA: TGCGCCAGCAGCGCACCCACTAGCGGGAGGCGGAATGAGCAGTTCTTC. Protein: CASSAPTSGRRNEQFF. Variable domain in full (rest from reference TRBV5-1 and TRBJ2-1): KAGVTQTPRYLIKTRGQQVTLSCSPISGHRSVSWYQQTPGQGLQFLFEYFSETQRNKGNFPGRFSGRQFSNSRSEMNVSTLELGDSALYLCASSAPTSGRRNEQFFGPGTRLTVL.

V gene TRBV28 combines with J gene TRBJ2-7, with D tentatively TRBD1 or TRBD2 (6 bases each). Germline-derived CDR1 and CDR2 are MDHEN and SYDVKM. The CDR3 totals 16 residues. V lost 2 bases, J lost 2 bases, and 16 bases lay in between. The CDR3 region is CASSLGVRRGAYEQYF. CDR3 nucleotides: TGTGCCAGCAGTTTAGGTGTAAGGAGGGGGGCCTACGAGCAGTACTTC.

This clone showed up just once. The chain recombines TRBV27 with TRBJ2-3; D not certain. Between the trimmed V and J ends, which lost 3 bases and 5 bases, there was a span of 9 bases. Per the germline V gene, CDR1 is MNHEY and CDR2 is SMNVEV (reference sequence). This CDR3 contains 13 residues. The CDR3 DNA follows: TGTGCCAGCAGTTTCGTGCTCAGAGATACGCAGTATTTT. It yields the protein CASSFVLRDTQYF.

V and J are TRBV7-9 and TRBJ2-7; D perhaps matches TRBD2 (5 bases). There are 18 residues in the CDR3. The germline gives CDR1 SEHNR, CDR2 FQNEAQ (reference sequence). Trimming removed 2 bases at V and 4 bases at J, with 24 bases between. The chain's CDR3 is CASSLSWRGGQPEYEQYF. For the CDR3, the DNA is TGTGCCAGCAGCTTAAGTTGGCGAGGCGGGCAGCCGGAATACGAGCAGTACTTC.

The CDR3 sequence: CASSQDLGFNYGYTF. For the CDR3, the DNA is TGTGCCAGCAGCCAAGATTTGGGGTTTAACTATGGCTACACCTTC. V gene TRBV4-2 combines with J gene TRBJ1-2; D not resolved. In germline, CDR1 is LGHNA, CDR2 YNFKEQ. The germline V and J ends were trimmed by 0 bases and 1 base, with 9 bases remaining between them. There are 15 residues in the CDR3.

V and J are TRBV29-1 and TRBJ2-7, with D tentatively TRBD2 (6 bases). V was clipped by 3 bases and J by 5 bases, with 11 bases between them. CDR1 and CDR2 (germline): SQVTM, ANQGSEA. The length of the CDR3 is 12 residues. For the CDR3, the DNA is TGCAGCGTTGATTGGCGGGGCAACGAGCAGTACTTC. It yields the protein CSVDWRGNEQYF.

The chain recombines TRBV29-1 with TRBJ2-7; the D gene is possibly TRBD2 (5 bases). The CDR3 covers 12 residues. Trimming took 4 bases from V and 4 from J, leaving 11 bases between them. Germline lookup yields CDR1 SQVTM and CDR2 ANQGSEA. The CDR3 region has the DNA TGCAGCGTTGGAGGGATAAGGTACGAGCAGTACTTC. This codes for CSVGGIRYEQYF.

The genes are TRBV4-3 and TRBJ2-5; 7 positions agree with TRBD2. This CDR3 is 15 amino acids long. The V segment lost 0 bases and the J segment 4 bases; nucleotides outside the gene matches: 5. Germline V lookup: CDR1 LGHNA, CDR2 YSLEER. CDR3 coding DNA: TGCGCCAGCAGCCAAGATCGAACGGGAGGAGAGACCCAGTACTTC. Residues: CASSQDRTGGETQYF.

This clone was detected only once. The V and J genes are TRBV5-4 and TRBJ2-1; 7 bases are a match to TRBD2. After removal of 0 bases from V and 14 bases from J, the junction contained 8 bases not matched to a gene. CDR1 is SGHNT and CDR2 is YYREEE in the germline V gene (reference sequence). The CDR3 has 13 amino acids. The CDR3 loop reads CASSLDAGRGEFF. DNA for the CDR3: TGTGCCAGCAGCTTGGACGCGGGACGGGGGGAGTTCTTC.

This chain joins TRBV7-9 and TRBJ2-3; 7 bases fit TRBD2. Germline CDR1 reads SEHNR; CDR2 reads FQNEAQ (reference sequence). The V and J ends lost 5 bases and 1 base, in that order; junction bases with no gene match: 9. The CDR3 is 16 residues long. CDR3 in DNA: TGTGCCAGCAGCCCAGAAGGGGACTACCGCACAGATACGCAGTATTTT. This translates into CASSPEGDYRTDTQYF.

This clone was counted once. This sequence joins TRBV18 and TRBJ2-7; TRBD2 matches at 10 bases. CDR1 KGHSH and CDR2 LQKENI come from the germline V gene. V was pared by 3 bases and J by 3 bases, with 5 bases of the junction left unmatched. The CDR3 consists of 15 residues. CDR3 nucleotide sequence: TGTGCCAGCTCACCCGGACTAGCGGCTCTCTACGAGCAGTACTTC. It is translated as CASSPGLAALYEQYF.

CDR3 nucleotide sequence: TGTGCCAGCAGCCAAGATCCCAGGGGTTATGGCTACACCTTC. Protein sequence: CASSQDPRGYGYTF. The genes are TRBV3-1 (or the pseudogene TRBV3-2) and TRBJ1-2; a weak D match, TRBD1 (6 bases). V lost 0 bases, J lost 5 bases, and 10 bases lay in between. This CDR3 region has 14 residues. The germline V gene has CDR1 LGHDT and CDR2 YNNKEL (reference sequence).

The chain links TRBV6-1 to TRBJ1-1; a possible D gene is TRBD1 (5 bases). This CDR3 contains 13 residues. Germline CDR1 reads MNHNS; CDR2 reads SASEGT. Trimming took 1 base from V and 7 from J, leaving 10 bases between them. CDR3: CASSEVGRYEAFF. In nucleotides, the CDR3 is TGTGCCAGCAGTGAAGTGGGACGGTATGAAGCTTTCTTT.

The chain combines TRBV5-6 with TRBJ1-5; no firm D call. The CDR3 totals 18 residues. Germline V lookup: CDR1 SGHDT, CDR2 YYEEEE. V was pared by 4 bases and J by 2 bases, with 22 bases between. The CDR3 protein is CASSLTSSGGRGNQPQHF. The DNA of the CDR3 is TGTGCCAGCAGCCTTACTTCCTCGGGAGGCCGGGGCAATCAGCCCCAGCATTTT.

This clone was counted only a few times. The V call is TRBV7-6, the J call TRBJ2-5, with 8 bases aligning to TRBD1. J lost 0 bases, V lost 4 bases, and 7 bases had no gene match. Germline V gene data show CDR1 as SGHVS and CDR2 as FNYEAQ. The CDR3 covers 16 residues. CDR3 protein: CASSSGGGTYQETQYF. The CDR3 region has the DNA TGTGCCAGCAGCTCAGGGGGCGGGACGTACCAAGAGACCCAGTACTTC. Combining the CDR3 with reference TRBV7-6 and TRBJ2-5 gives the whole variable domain GAGVSQSPRYKVTKRGQDVALRCDPISGHVSLYWYRQALGQGPEFLTYFNYEAQQDKSGLPNDRFSAERPEGSISTLTIQRTEQRDSAMYRCASSSGGGTYQETQYFGPGTRLLVL.

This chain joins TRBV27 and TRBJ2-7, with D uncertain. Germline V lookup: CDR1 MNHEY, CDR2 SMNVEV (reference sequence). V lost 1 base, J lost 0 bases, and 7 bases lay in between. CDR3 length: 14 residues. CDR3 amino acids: CASSLYRSSYEQYF. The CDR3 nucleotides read TGTGCCAGCAGTTTATACAGAAGCTCCTACGAGCAGTACTTC.

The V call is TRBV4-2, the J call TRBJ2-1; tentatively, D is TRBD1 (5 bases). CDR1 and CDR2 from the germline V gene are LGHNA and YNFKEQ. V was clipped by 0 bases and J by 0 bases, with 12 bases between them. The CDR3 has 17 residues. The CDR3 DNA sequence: TGTGCCAGCAGCCAAGATAGACAGACTTACTCCTACAATGAGCAGTTCTTC. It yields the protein CASSQDRQTYSYNEQFF.

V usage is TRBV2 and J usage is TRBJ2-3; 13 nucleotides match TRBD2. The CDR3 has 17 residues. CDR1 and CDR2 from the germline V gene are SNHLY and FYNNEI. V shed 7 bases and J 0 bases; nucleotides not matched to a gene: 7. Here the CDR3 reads CASNSGLAGYSTDTQYF. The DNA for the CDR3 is TGTGCCAGCAACTCGGGACTAGCGGGATATAGCACAGATACGCAGTATTTT.